One T cell receptor (beta chain) is described in this entry. The target antigen is unknown. The V gene's germline CDR1 is SQVTM and CDR2 ANQGSEA. This CDR3 spans 13 amino acids. The data were taken from a study of CXCR3-negative and CXCR3-positive naive CD8 T cells. General study points: TRB CDR3 hydrophobicity was greater in CXCR3-positive naive cells than in CXCR3-negative naive cells.

Libraries of TRB cDNA were made by 5' RACE and carried UMIs. Using the 5' RACE reads, TCRdb records one entry per CDR3 protein without DNA. Its clone listing holds about 62,000 distinct CDR3 sequences. The sequence derives from a human donor in good health. Some clones in this sample may be carry-over from other donors' samples. The sequencing sample was made of naive CXCR3- CD8+ T cells from blood. The subset: CD45RO-CCR7+CD27+CD95- naive CD8+ T cells lacking CXCR3 (TNR3-). The gene calls are TRBV29-1 and TRBJ2-1. CDR3 amino acids: CSVEDPNYNEQFF.